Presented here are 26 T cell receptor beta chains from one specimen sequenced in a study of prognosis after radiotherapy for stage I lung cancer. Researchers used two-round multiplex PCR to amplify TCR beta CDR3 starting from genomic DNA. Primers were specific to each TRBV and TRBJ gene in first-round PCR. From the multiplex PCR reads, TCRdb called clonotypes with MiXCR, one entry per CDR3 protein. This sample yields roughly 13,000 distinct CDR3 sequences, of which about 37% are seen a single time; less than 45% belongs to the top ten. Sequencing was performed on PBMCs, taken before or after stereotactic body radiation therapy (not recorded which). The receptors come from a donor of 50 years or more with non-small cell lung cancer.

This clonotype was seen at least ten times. The chain's CDR3 is CAINSEQLNYGYTF. CDR3 DNA: TGTGCCATCAACTCTGAACAGCTTAACTATGGCTACACCTTC. The chain uses TRBV10-3 and TRBJ1-2; D is undetermined. V shed 7 bases and J shed 1 base, with 13 bases lying between them. Germline V lookup: CDR1 ENHRY, CDR2 SYGVKD. This CDR3 spans 14 amino acids.

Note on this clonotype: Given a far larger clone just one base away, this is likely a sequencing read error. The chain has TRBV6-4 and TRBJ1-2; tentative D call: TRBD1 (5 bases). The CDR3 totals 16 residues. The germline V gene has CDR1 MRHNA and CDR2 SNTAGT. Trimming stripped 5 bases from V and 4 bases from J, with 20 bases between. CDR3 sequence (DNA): TGTGCCAGCAGTTTAGGCGGACAACAAAATGGCTATGGCTACACCTTC. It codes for CASSLGGQQNGYGYTF.

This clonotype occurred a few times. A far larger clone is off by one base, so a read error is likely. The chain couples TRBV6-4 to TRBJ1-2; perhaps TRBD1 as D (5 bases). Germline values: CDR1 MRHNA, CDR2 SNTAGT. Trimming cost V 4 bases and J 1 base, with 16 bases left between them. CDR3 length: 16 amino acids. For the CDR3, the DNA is TGTGCCAGCAGTGGGCCCACAGGAATAGATAACTATGGCTACACCTTC. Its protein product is CASSGPTGIDNYGYTF.

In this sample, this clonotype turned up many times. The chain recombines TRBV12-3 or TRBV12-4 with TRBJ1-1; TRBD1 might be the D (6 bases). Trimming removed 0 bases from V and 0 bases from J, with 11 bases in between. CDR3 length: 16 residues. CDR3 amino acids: CASSLALGGMNTEAFF. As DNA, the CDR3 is TGTGCCAGCAGTTTAGCGTTGGGGGGCATGAACACTGAAGCTTTCTTT.

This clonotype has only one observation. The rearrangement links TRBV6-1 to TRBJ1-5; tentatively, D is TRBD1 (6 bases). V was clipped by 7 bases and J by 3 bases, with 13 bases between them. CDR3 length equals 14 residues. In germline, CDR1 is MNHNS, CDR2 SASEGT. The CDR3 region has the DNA TGTGCCAGCACTCTAGGGGGTGACAATCAGCCCCAGCATTTT. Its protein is CASTLGGDNQPQHF.

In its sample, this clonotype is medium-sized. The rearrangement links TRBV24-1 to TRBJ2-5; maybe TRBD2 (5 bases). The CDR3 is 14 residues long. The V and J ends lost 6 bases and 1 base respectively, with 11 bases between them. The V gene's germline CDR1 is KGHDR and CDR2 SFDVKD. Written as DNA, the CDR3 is TGTGCCACCAGTCGCGGCGGGCTCCAAGAGACCCAGTACTTC. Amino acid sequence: CATSRGGLQETQYF.

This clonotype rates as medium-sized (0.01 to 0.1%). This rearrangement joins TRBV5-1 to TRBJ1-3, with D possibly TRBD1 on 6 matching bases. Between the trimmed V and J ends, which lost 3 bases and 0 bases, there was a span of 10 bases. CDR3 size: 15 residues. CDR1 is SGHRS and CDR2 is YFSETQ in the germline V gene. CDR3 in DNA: TGCGCCAGCAGCTCAGGGGCCACCTCTGGAAACACCATATATTTT. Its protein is CASSSGATSGNTIYF.

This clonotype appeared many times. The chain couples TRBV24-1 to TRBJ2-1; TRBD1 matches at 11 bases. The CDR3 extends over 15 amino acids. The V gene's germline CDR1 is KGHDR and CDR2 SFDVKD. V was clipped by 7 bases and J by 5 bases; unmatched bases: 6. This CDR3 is CATRGTGGRNNEQFF. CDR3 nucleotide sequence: TGTGCCACCAGGGGGACAGGGGGACGGAACAATGAGCAGTTCTTC.

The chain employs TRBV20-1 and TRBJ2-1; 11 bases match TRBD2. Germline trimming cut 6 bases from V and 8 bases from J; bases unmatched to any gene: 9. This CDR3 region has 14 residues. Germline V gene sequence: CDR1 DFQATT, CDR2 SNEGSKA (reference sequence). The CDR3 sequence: CSAKTSGSLDEQFF. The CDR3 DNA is TGCAGTGCGAAAACTAGCGGGAGTTTAGATGAGCAGTTCTTC.

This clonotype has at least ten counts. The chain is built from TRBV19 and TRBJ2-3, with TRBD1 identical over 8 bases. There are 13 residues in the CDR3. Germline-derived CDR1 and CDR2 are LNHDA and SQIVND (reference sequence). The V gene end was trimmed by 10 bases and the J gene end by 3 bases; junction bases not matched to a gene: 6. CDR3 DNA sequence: TGTGCCACCTCGTACAGGGGGACAGATACGCAGTATTTT. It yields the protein CATSYRGTDTQYF.

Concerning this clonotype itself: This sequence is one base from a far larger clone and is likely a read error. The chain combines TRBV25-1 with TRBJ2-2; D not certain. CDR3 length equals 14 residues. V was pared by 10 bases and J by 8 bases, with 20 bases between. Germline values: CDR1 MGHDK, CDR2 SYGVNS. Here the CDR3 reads CAIRTPVLRGELFF. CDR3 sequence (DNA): TGTGCCATCAGAACTCCGGTCCTAAGGGGGGAGCTGTTTTTT.

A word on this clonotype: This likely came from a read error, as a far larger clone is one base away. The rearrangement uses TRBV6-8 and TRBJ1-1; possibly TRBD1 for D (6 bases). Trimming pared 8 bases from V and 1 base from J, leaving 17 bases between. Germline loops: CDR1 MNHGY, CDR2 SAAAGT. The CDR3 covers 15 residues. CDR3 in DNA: TGTGCCAGCCGCCGGGGGGCAGTGGCGAACACTGAAGCTTTCTTT. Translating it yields CASRRGAVANTEAFF.

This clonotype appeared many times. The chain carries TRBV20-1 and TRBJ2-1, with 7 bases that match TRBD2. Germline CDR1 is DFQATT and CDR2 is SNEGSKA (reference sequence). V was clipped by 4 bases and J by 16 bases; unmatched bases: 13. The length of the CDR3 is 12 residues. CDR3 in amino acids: CSANHGRASGFF. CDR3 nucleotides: TGCAGTGCTAATCATGGGAGGGCCTCCGGATTCTTC.

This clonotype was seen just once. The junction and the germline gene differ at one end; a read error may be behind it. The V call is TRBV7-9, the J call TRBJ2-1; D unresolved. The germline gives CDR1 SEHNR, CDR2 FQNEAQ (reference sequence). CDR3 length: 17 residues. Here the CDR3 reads CVSSSRSSSTLYNEQFF. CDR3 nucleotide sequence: TGTGTCAGCAGCTCAAGGTCGAGCTCCACACTGTACAATGAGCAGTTCTTC.

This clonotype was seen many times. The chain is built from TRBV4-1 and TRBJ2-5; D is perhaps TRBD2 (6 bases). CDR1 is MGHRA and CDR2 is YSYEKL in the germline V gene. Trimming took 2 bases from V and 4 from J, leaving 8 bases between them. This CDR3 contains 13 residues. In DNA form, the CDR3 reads TGCGCCAGCAGCCAATGGAGGGGAGAGACCCAGTACTTC. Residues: CASSQWRGETQYF.

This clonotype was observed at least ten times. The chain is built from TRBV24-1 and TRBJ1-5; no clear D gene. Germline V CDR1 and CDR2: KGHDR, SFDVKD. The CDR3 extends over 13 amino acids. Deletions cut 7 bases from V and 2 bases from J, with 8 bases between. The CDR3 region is CATSGLGNQPQHF. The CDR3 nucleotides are TGTGCCACCAGCGGGCTGGGCAATCAGCCCCAGCATTTT.

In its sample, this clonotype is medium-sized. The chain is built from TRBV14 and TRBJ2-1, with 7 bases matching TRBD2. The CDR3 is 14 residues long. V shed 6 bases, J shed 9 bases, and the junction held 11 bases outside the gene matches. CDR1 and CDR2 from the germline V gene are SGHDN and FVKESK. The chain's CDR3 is CASSPGLGSIEQFF. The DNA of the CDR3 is TGTGCCAGCAGTCCTGGACTAGGATCAATTGAGCAGTTCTTC.

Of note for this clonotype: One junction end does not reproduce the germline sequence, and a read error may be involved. CDR3 loop: CASSSRIDTKYF. In DNA, the CDR3 is TGTGCCAGCAGTTCTAGGATCGATACGAAGTATTTC. The gene calls are TRBV28 and TRBJ2-3; D unclear. Germline-derived CDR1 and CDR2 are MDHEN and SYDVKM. The CDR3 is 12 residues long.

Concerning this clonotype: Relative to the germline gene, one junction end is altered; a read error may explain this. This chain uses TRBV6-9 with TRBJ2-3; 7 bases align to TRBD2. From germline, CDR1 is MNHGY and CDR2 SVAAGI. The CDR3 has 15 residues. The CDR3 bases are TGTGCCAGCGGTTACTCACTAGCGAGGGCAGATACTCAGTATTTT. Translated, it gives CASGYSLARADTQYF.

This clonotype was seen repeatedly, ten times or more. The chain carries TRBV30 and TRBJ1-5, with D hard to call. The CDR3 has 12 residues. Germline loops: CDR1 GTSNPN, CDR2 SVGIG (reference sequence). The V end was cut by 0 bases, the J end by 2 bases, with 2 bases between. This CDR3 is CAWSVGNQPQHF. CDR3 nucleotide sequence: TGTGCCTGGAGTGTAGGCAATCAGCCCCAGCATTTT.

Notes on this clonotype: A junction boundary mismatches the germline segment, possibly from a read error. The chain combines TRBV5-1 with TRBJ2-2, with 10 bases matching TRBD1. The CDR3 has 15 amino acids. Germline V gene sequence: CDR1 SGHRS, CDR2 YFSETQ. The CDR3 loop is CASSNWDRGIGGAVF. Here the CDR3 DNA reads TGCGCCAGCAGCAACTGGGACAGGGGAATTGGGGGAGCTGTTTTT.

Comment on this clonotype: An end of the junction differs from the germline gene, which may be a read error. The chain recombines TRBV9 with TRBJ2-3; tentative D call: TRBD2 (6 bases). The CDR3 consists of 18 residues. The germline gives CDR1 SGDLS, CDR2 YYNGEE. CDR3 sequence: CASSSLGGEGASTNTQYF. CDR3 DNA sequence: TGTGCCAGCAGCTCTCTCGGGGGAGAGGGAGCCTCCACAAATACGCAGTATTTT.

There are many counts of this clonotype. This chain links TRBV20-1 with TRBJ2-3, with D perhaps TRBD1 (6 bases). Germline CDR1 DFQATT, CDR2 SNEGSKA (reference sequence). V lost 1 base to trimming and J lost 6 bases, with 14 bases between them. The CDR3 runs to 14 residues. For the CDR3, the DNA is TGCAGTGCTAGAGCTTCTCAGGGGTGGGATACGCAGTATTTT. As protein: CSARASQGWDTQYF.

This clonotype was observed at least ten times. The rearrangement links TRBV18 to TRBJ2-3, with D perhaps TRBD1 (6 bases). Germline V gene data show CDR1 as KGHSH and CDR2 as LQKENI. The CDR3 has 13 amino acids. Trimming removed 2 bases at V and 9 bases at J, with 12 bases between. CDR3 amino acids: CASSPRYRDTQYF. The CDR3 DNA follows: TGTGCCAGCTCACCAAGGTACAGGGACACGCAGTATTTT.

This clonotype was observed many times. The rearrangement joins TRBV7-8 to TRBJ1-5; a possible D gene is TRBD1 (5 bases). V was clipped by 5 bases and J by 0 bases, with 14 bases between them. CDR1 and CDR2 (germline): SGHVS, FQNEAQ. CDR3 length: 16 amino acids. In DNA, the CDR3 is TGTGCCAGCAGCCCCCGTGGGACTGATAGCAATCAGCCCCAGCATTTT. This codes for CASSPRGTDSNQPQHF.

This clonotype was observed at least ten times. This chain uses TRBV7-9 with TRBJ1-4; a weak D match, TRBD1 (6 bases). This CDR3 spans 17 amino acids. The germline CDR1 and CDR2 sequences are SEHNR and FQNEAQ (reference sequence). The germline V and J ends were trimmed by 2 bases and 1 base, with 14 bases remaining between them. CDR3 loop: CASSLSGRGLTNEKLFF. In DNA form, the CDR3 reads TGTGCCAGCAGCTTAAGTGGCAGGGGTCTAACTAATGAAAAACTGTTTTTT. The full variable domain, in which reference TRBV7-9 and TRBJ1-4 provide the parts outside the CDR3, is DTGVSQNPRHKITKRGQNVTFRCDPISEHNRLYWYRQTLGQGPEFLTYFQNEAQLEKSRLLSDRFSAERPKGSFSTLEIQRTEQGDSAMYLCASSLSGRGLTNEKLFFGSGTQLSVL.